The T cell receptor (beta chain) under discussion was sequenced for a study of cytomegalovirus exposure and HLA in healthy donors. Study summary: The 130 or so validation repertoires, a later analysis reported, used the same platform as the 550 to 700 repertoires from the first cohort.

V dropped 4 bases and J dropped 3; count of bases not matched to a gene: 8. The CDR3 runs 16 residues. Germline V gene lookup returns CDR1 MNHEY and CDR2 SMNVEV (reference sequence). Only in-frame clones appear in the TCRdb table, and some are missing; sequencing was by immunoSEQ multiplex PCR. Among about 78,000 clones listed, 90% to 97% were seen once. Findings and limits, study-wide: First-cohort TCR clusters tended to co-occur in the 120 or so validation repertoires, a later analysis found. High specificity and sensitivity for cytomegalovirus status were reported for the classifier.

On this clone itself: Its antigen is not identified.

The TCR sequence derives from a man aged 18 to 30 in good health and CMV-seropositive. Sequenced sample: PBMCs. The chain couples TRBV27 to TRBJ2-1; 8 positions match TRBD2. As DNA, the CDR3 is TGTGCCAGCAGTTCCGGGAGGGCGGCAGACTACAATGAGCAGTTCTTC. Its protein product is CASSSGRAADYNEQFF.